This T cell receptor beta chain derives from a study of identifying expanded T cells in peripheral blood. This clone has only one observation. Assay used: immunoSEQ multiplex PCR; TCRdb lists only in-frame clones, some missing. The sample lists tens of thousands of clones, 84% occurring once. The V end was cut by 5 bases, the J end by 2 bases, with 10 bases between. CDR1 MNHEY and CDR2 SVGAGI come from the germline V gene. The CDR3 has 13 residues. The receptor was derived from a person aged 18 to 70 in good health. The rearrangement uses TRBV6-5 and TRBJ2-7, with a possible D match to TRBD1 (5 bases). Specimen: blood. CDR3 in DNA: TGTGCCAGCAGTGCTCAGGGTGCCTACGAGCAGTACTTC. Its translation: CASSAQGAYEQYF.